The next 28 T cell receptor beta chains were all read from a single sample in a study of Ad26.COV2.S vaccination and SARS-CoV-2 variants. Generated by immunoSEQ multiplex PCR, the TCRdb table keeps only in-frame clones and is missing some. The top ten hold 5% of the sample, which has over 110,000 clones, about nine tenths seen once. Sample: peripheral blood, taken after recovery from COVID-19. Receptor source: a human donor who had recovered from COVID-19.

The chain recombines TRBV19 with TRBJ2-1; 10 bases are shared with TRBD2. The V and J ends lost 5 bases and 5 bases, in that order; junction bases with no gene match: 9. The CDR3 covers 16 residues. The germline V gene has CDR1 LNHDA and CDR2 SQIVND (reference sequence). CDR3 in amino acids: CASSDLSGGKHNEQFF. CDR3 coding DNA: TGTGCCAGTAGTGACCTTAGCGGGGGGAAGCACAATGAGCAGTTCTTC.

The chain employs TRBV11-2 and TRBJ2-1; no definite D call. This CDR3 spans 15 amino acids. V shed 3 bases and J shed 0 bases, with 9 bases lying between them. The germline V gene encodes CDR1 SGHAT and CDR2 FQNNGV. Here the CDR3 reads CASSFGPNSYNEQFF. DNA for the CDR3: TGTGCCAGCAGCTTTGGACCGAACTCCTACAATGAGCAGTTCTTC. Together with reference TRBV11-2 and TRBJ2-1, the CDR3 gives the full variable domain: EAGVAQSPRYKIIEKRQSVAFWCNPISGHATLYWYQQILGQGPKLLIQFQNNGVVDDSQLPKDRFSAERLKGVDSTLKIQPAKLEDSAVYLCASSFGPNSYNEQFFGPGTRLTVL.

This clone was seen a single time. The chain carries TRBV27 and TRBJ2-2; 11 bases are shared with TRBD2. This CDR3 is 19 amino acids long. The V and J ends lost 4 bases and 0 bases, in that order; junction bases with no gene match: 10. The V gene's germline CDR1 is MNHEY and CDR2 SMNVEV (reference sequence). CDR3 coding DNA: TGTGCCAGCAGTTCGGCCGGGACTAGCGGAATATCGAACACCGGGGAGCTGTTTTTT. Its protein product is CASSSAGTSGISNTGELFF.

The chain employs TRBV6-5 and TRBJ1-4; maybe TRBD1 (6 bases). V was clipped by 5 bases and J by 2 bases, with 9 bases between them. Germline V gene sequence: CDR1 MNHEY, CDR2 SVGAGI. This CDR3 is 14 amino acids long. Here the CDR3 reads CASSLTGTNEKLFF. CDR3 nucleotide sequence: TGTGCCAGCAGTCTAACAGGGACTAATGAAAAACTGTTTTTT.

This clone appeared once. The chain is built from TRBV5-1 and TRBJ2-3; no clear D gene. Trimming pared 2 bases from V and 8 bases from J, leaving 12 bases between. CDR1 and CDR2 (germline): SGHRS, YFSETQ. The CDR3 totals 13 residues. The CDR3 spells CASSFGPAGTQYF. In DNA, the CDR3 is TGCGCCAGCAGCTTCGGCCCAGCAGGTACGCAGTATTTT.

The table lists this clone with a count of one. The chain uses TRBV28 and TRBJ1-5; 10 bases map to TRBD1. CDR1 and CDR2 (germline): MDHEN, SYDVKM. The CDR3 is 15 amino acids. Unmatched junction bases numbered 5, after V lost 5 bases and J lost 4 bases. CDR3 bases: TGTGCCAGCAGTATGGGACAGGGGCTGAATCAGCCCCAGCATTTT. Amino acids: CASSMGQGLNQPQHF.

This chain joins TRBV4-3 and TRBJ1-2; the D is unclear. CDR1 is LGHNA and CDR2 is YSLEER in the germline V gene. CDR3 length equals 14 residues. V lost 0 bases and J lost 2, with 7 bases in between. CDR3 coding DNA: TGCGCCAGCAGCCAAGACCTAGGGAACTATGGCTACACCTTC. Translation gives CASSQDLGNYGYTF.

The chain has TRBV6-2 or TRBV6-3 and TRBJ2-7, with unresolved D. CDR3 length: 13 amino acids. The V gene's germline CDR1 is MNHEY and CDR2 SVGEGT. Trimming removed 4 bases from V and 0 bases from J, with 7 bases in between. The CDR3 is CASSLYGSYEQYF. CDR3 in DNA: TGTGCCAGCAGTTTGTACGGCTCCTACGAGCAGTACTTC.

V gene TRBV18 combines with J gene TRBJ1-1; 7 bases match TRBD1. Germline CDR1 KGHSH, CDR2 LQKENI. The CDR3 has 14 amino acids. Unmatched junction bases numbered 5, after V lost 3 bases and J lost 4 bases. This CDR3 reads CASSPETGSTEAFF. DNA of the CDR3: TGTGCCAGCTCACCGGAGACAGGGTCCACTGAAGCTTTCTTT.

This clone was seen a few times. The rearrangement joins TRBV19 to TRBJ1-2; the D is unclear. CDR1 and CDR2 (germline): LNHDA, SQIVND (reference sequence). The CDR3 is 11 residues long. Trimming removed 7 bases from V and 4 bases from J, with 7 bases in between. CDR3 protein: CASKAVYGYTF. Written as DNA, the CDR3 is TGTGCCAGTAAGGCAGTCTATGGCTACACCTTC.

The CDR3 DNA sequence: TGTGCCAGCAGTCAGGTCACCGGGGAGCTGTTTTTT. It encodes CASSQVTGELFF. The chain employs TRBV6-6 and TRBJ2-2; D remains ambiguous. There are 12 residues in the CDR3. V was cut by 5 bases and J by 4 bases, with 5 bases left in between. Germline V gene sequence: CDR1 MNHNY, CDR2 SVGAGI (reference sequence).

This clone was seen once. The chain joins TRBV2 to TRBJ1-1; D is uncertain. The V gene lost 8 bases and the J gene lost 3 bases, with 19 bases spanning the gap. The CDR3 runs 15 residues. Germline lookup yields CDR1 SNHLY and CDR2 FYNNEI. The CDR3 DNA is TGTGCCAGCCAAACCCGGGATCGGCGTGACACTGAAGCTTTCTTT. It encodes CASQTRDRRDTEAFF.

V gene TRBV4-3 combines with J gene TRBJ1-2; no reliable D call. The CDR3 sequence is 15 residues long. In germline, CDR1 is LGHNA, CDR2 YSLEER. CDR3 loop: CAPSRHRGQAYGYTF. The CDR3 DNA sequence: TGCGCACCAAGCAGACATAGAGGGCAGGCCTATGGCTACACCTTC.

This clone has just a few counts. The rearrangement uses TRBV5-6 and TRBJ2-3; D tentatively reads TRBD1 or TRBD2 (5 bases each). This CDR3 region has 16 residues. V dropped 4 bases and J dropped 4 bases, with 19 bases sitting between them. Germline assignment: CDR1 SGHDT and CDR2 YYEEEE. CDR3 coding DNA: TGTGCCAGCAGCCCGGCCGCTCTGGGGGTATCAGATACGCAGTATTTT. Translation gives CASSPAALGVSDTQYF.

This chain joins TRBV6-5 and TRBJ2-5, with D uncertain. Trimming cost V 5 bases and J 4 bases, with 8 bases left between them. This CDR3 has 12 residues. Germline CDR1 reads MNHEY; CDR2 reads SVGAGI. The CDR3 here is CASSRPGETQYF. The CDR3 nucleotides are TGTGCCAGCAGTCGCCCGGGAGAGACCCAGTACTTC.

V gene TRBV4-1 combines with J gene TRBJ2-7; the D gene is possibly TRBD1 (5 bases). CDR1 and CDR2 from the germline V gene are MGHRA and YSYEKL. Trimming stripped 1 base from V and 6 bases from J, with 16 bases between. This CDR3 region has 15 residues. The CDR3 sequence is CASSQAKGRVGEQYF. DNA of the CDR3: TGCGCCAGCAGCCAAGCAAAAGGCAGGGTCGGCGAGCAGTACTTC.

The chain combines TRBV7-2 with TRBJ2-3; 9 bases fit TRBD2. J lost 3 bases, V lost 0 bases, and 1 base had no gene match. Per germline, CDR1 SGHTA and CDR2 FQGNSA. This CDR3 has 15 amino acids. CDR3 in DNA: TGTGCCAGCAGCTTAGCTAGCGGGGGAACAGATACGCAGTATTTT. Translated: CASSLASGGTDTQYF.

This clone has more than one count but fewer than ten. The CDR3: CASSGGGQPQHF. The CDR3 DNA reads as TGTGCCAGCAGCGGAGGGGGACAGCCCCAGCATTTT. The rearrangement links TRBV3-1 (or the pseudogene TRBV3-2) to TRBJ1-5, with D maybe TRBD1 (6 bases). This CDR3 region has 12 residues. The germline CDR1 and CDR2 sequences are LGHDT and YNNKEL (reference sequence). V lost 5 bases to trimming and J lost 7 bases, with 9 bases between them.

V gene TRBV30 combines with J gene TRBJ2-2, with 10 bases aligning to TRBD2. The CDR3 contains 14 residues. Germline trimming cut 6 bases from V and 5 bases from J; bases unmatched to any gene: 6. From germline, CDR1 is GTSNPN and CDR2 SVGIG (reference sequence). The CDR3 is CACQAGGRTGELFF. The CDR3 nucleotides are TGTGCCTGCCAAGCGGGGGGGCGAACCGGGGAGCTGTTTTTT.

The chain couples TRBV6-1 to TRBJ1-1; D is unresolved. This CDR3 comprises 14 residues. Germline-derived CDR1 and CDR2 are MNHNS and SASEGT. The V end lost 2 bases, the J end lost 1 base, and 8 bases lay between the germline ends. CDR3 region: CASSELAGNTEAFF. In nucleotides, the CDR3 is TGTGCCAGCAGTGAACTGGCGGGGAACACTGAAGCTTTCTTT.

The rearrangement uses TRBV7-9 and TRBJ1-1; D unclear. The V end lost 5 bases, the J end lost 1 base, and 11 bases lay between the germline ends. This CDR3 has 14 residues. Germline values: CDR1 SEHNR, CDR2 FQNEAQ (reference sequence). CDR3 sequence reads: CASSPPGTNTEAFF. Written as DNA, the CDR3 is TGTGCCAGCAGCCCTCCGGGTACGAACACTGAAGCTTTCTTT.

The chain employs TRBV15 and TRBJ1-2; maybe TRBD1 (6 bases). This CDR3 is 14 amino acids long. Germline V gene data show CDR1 as LNHNV and CDR2 as YYDKDF (reference sequence). Trimming took 4 bases from V and 5 from J, leaving 14 bases between them. CDR3 protein: CATSIRTGRYGYTF. CDR3 nucleotides: TGTGCCACCAGCATACGTACAGGGCGATATGGCTACACCTTC.

The chain carries TRBV10-3 and TRBJ2-5, with TRBD1 matching 8 bases. Per the germline V gene, CDR1 is ENHRY and CDR2 is SYGVKD. CDR3 length equals 16 residues. J lost 1 base, V lost 0 bases, and 4 bases had no gene match. As DNA, the CDR3 is TGTGCCATCAGTGAGTCTACAGGGGGTCTCCAAGAGACCCAGTACTTC. Protein: CAISESTGGLQETQYF.

The chain's CDR3 is CASSLKTSSGNTIYF. For the CDR3, the DNA is TGTGCCAGCAGCTTAAAAACCAGCTCTGGAAACACCATATATTTT. V and J are TRBV7-2 and TRBJ1-3; D is ambiguous. Per the germline V gene, CDR1 is SGHTA and CDR2 is FQGNSA. V lost 2 bases and J 0 bases, leaving 8 bases between the germline ends. This CDR3 is 15 amino acids long.

In its sample, this clone was seen once. V usage is TRBV25-1 and J usage is TRBJ1-5; 8 bases map to TRBD1. The V gene end was trimmed by 6 bases and the J gene end by 4 bases; junction bases not matched to a gene: 5. Germline values: CDR1 MGHDK, CDR2 SYGVNS. There are 14 residues in the CDR3. The CDR3 nucleotides are TGTGCCAGCAGCGACAGGGGCGGGAATCAGCCCCAGCATTTT. It translates to CASSDRGGNQPQHF. Full variable domain (remainder filled in from reference TRBV25-1 and TRBJ1-5): EADIYQTPRYLVIGTGKKITLECSQTMGHDKMYWYQQDPGMELHLIHYSYGVNSTEKGDLSSESTVSRIRTEHFPLTLESARPSHTSQYLCASSDRGGNQPQHFGDGTRLSIL.

This clone was found once. This chain joins TRBV6-2 or TRBV6-3 and TRBJ1-1; no clear D gene. V gave up 0 bases and J gave up 11 bases, with 10 bases separating them. CDR1 and CDR2 from the germline V gene are MNHEY and SVGEGT. The CDR3 is 12 amino acids. The CDR3 protein is CASSYSNFGAFF. As DNA, the CDR3 is TGTGCCAGCAGTTACTCAAACTTTGGGGCTTTCTTT.

J is TRBJ1-3 and V is TRBV28; TRBD1 is a possible D gene (6 bases). CDR1 is MDHEN, CDR2 SYDVKM, per germline. Trimming removed 8 bases at V and 0 bases at J, with 17 bases between. This CDR3 is 16 amino acids long. CDR3 region: CASGPPGVDSGNTIYF. The CDR3 nucleotides are TGTGCCAGCGGACCTCCAGGGGTTGACTCTGGAAACACCATATATTTT. Filled out from reference TRBV28 and TRBJ1-3, the complete variable domain reads DVKVTQSSRYLVKRTGEKVFLECVQDMDHENMFWYRQDPGLGLRLIYFSYDVKMKEKGDIPEGYSVSREKKERFSLILESASTNQTSMYLCASGPPGVDSGNTIYFGEGSWLTVV.

The rearrangement joins TRBV6-2 or TRBV6-3 to TRBJ2-1; D possibly corresponds to TRBD2 (6 bases). Looked up from germline, CDR1 is MNHEY and CDR2 is SVGEGT. The CDR3 is 13 residues long. Trimming left V 4 bases short and J 10 bases short, with 14 bases between. As DNA, the CDR3 is TGTGCCAGCAGTTTCGGGGGAAAAGGGGAGCAGTTCTTC. Its translation: CASSFGGKGEQFF.